This entry lists 14 T cell receptor beta chains sequenced from one sample in a study of CD8 T cells in Susac syndrome. 0.5 to 1 ug RNA was reverse transcribed with random hexamers. TCRdb fed the immunoSEQ multiplex PCR reads into MiXCR, producing one record per CDR3 protein. The data hold 150,000 or so distinct CDR3 sequences, with approximately 95% observed a single time. The sequencing sample was made of CD4+ T cells from PBMCs. These receptor sequences come from a human donor with Susac syndrome.

The chain links TRBV15 to TRBJ1-2; 9 bases map to TRBD1. Germline CDR1 and CDR2: LNHNV and YYDKDF (reference sequence). The CDR3 runs to 14 residues. J lost 7 bases, V lost 3 bases, and 6 bases had no gene match. In DNA, the CDR3 is TGTGCCACCAGCAGCGGGACAGGGCCCTCTGGCTACACCTTC. This translates into CATSSGTGPSGYTF.

This clonotype occurred once. The V gene is TRBV12-3 or TRBV12-4, the J gene TRBJ2-3, with TRBD1 matching over 9 bases. Unmatched junction bases numbered 6, after V lost 7 bases and J lost 1 base. The CDR3 length is 15 residues. Here the CDR3 reads CASNKQGAGTDTQYF. Here the CDR3 DNA reads TGTGCCAGCAATAAACAGGGGGCCGGCACAGATACGCAGTATTTT.

V usage is TRBV20-1 and J usage is TRBJ2-1; D remains ambiguous. CDR1 is DFQATT and CDR2 is SNEGSKA in the germline V gene (reference sequence). Trimming removed 0 bases at V and 3 bases at J, with 9 bases between. This CDR3 is built from 14 residues. The CDR3 is CSARDLADYNEQFF. The CDR3 nucleotides read TGCAGTGCTAGAGATTTGGCTGACTACAATGAGCAGTTCTTC.

The gene calls are TRBV24-1 and TRBJ1-2; 10 bases fit TRBD1. The germline V gene encodes CDR1 KGHDR and CDR2 SFDVKD. V shed 7 bases and J 8 bases; nucleotides not matched to a gene: 6. The CDR3 contains 13 residues. CDR3 nucleotide sequence: TGTGCCACCAGGAGACAGGGGGCTGACGGCTACACCTTC. Translating gives CATRRQGADGYTF.

This clonotype has only one observation. The chain carries TRBV20-1 and TRBJ2-1; 11 bases fit TRBD2. Germline V lookup: CDR1 DFQATT, CDR2 SNEGSKA (reference sequence). V was clipped by 3 bases and J by 4 bases; unmatched bases: 8. CDR3 size: 16 residues. CDR3 sequence: CSASQISGGAYNEQFF. CDR3 in DNA: TGCAGTGCTAGCCAAATTAGCGGGGGGGCTTACAATGAGCAGTTCTTC.

The rearrangement links TRBV7-9 to TRBJ2-5, with D uncertain. The CDR3 totals 14 residues. Per the germline V gene, CDR1 is SEHNR and CDR2 is FQNEAQ (reference sequence). Trimming cost V 1 base and J 3 bases, with 9 bases left between them. CDR3 in amino acids: CASSLVGVKETQYF. DNA for the CDR3: TGTGCCAGCAGCTTAGTTGGCGTTAAAGAGACCCAGTACTTC.

The rearrangement joins TRBV15 to TRBJ2-7, with 7 bases identical to TRBD1. CDR1 and CDR2 from the germline V gene are LNHNV and YYDKDF (reference sequence). Unmatched junction bases numbered 4, after V lost 6 bases and J lost 5 bases. The CDR3 contains 12 residues. This CDR3 is CATRDRAHEQYF. DNA of the CDR3: TGTGCCACCAGAGACAGGGCGCACGAGCAGTACTTC. Supplemented by reference TRBV15 and TRBJ2-7, the full variable domain reads DAMVIQNPRYQVTQFGKPVTLSCSQTLNHNVMYWYQQKSSQAPKLLFHYYDKDFNNEADTPDNFQSRRPNTSFCFLDIRSPGLGDTAMYLCATRDRAHEQYFGPGTRLTVT.

The chain has TRBV7-9 and TRBJ2-3, with D possibly being TRBD1 or TRBD2 (6 bases each). Germline V gene data show CDR1 as SEHNR and CDR2 as FQNEAQ (reference sequence). The CDR3 covers 16 residues. V lost 1 base to trimming and J lost 6 bases, with 17 bases between them. The CDR3 reads CASSLVFGTGRDTQYF. CDR3 in DNA: TGTGCCAGCAGCTTAGTCTTCGGTACAGGGAGGGATACGCAGTATTTT.

The rearrangement joins TRBV13 to TRBJ2-7; TRBD1 agrees at 9 bases. This CDR3 contains 14 residues. V gave up 5 bases and J gave up 3 bases; unmatched junction bases: 5. Germline V gene data show CDR1 as PRHDT and CDR2 as FYEKMQ (reference sequence). The CDR3 loop is CASSPGQGFYEQYF. The CDR3 bases are TGTGCCAGCAGCCCGGGACAGGGCTTCTACGAGCAGTACTTC. Full variable domain (rest looked up from reference TRBV13 and TRBJ2-7): AAGVIQSPRHLIKEKRETATLKCYPIPRHDTVYWYQQGPGQDPQFLISFYEKMQSDKGSIPDRFSAQQFSDYHSELNMSSLELGDSALYFCASSPGQGFYEQYFGPGTRLTVT.

The chain uses TRBV9 and TRBJ2-1, with a tentative D call TRBD1 (6 bases). Germline V gene lookup returns CDR1 SGDLS and CDR2 YYNGEE. The CDR3 runs 16 residues. The V end was cut by 4 bases, the J end by 2 bases, with 16 bases between. The CDR3 coding sequence is TGTGCCAGCAGCTATTCTACAGGGAGTACCTACAATGAGCAGTTCTTC. Encoded protein: CASSYSTGSTYNEQFF.

Only one count was recorded for this clonotype. This sequence joins TRBV12-3 or TRBV12-4 and TRBJ2-3, with TRBD2 matching 15 bases. There are 15 residues in the CDR3. The trim removed 6 bases at V and 6 bases at J, leaving 4 bases unmatched. The CDR3 spells CASRSGTSGGDTQYF. The CDR3 DNA reads as TGTGCCAGCAGGTCCGGGACTAGCGGGGGGGATACGCAGTATTTT.

This clonotype was found once. V usage is TRBV20-1 and J usage is TRBJ2-3; D is unclear. Germline CDR1 is DFQATT and CDR2 is SNEGSKA (reference sequence). CDR3 length: 14 amino acids. V gave up 3 bases and J gave up 2 bases, with 12 bases separating them. CDR3 amino acids: CSASGRGFTDTQYF. Here the CDR3 DNA reads TGCAGTGCTAGTGGGCGCGGCTTCACAGATACGCAGTATTTT.

The chain employs TRBV14 and TRBJ2-5; 7 nucleotides line up with TRBD2. In germline, CDR1 is SGHDN, CDR2 FVKESK. The CDR3 contains 16 residues. With 1 base clipped from V and 1 base from J, the junction kept 6 bases outside the gene matches. CDR3 bases: TGTGCCAGCAGCCAAGTAGATAGCGGGTCCCAAGAGACCCAGTACTTC. This sequence encodes CASSQVDSGSQETQYF.

The chain has TRBV20-1 and TRBJ1-1; no definite D call. This CDR3 has 15 residues. Trimming removed 3 bases from V and 2 bases from J, with 16 bases in between. The V gene's germline CDR1 is DFQATT and CDR2 SNEGSKA (reference sequence). CDR3 in DNA: TGCAGTGCTAGCAAGGCCACCGGCACAAACACTGAAGCTTTCTTT. Translation gives CSASKATGTNTEAFF.